This is a list of T cell receptor beta chains from one sample in a study of PD-1 blockade in classical Hodgkin lymphoma. The repertoire was sequenced with immunoSEQ multiplex PCR; TCRdb's copy has only in-frame clones and lacks some. The sample consists of 45,000 to 60,000 clones, around 80% of them appearing once. The material sequenced was peripheral blood mononuclear cells (PBMCs), taken before the fourth cycle of nivolumab. The receptor source for this set is a human donor with classical Hodgkin lymphoma. CDR3s include the opening cysteine and the closing phenylalanine or tryptophan. The order of the fields is clone size, V gene, J gene, D gene, CDR3 protein, CDR3 DNA. D genes are given only for firm matches. Expanded clones are given a class, and other clones once, few, many or no size at all.

clone_size: NA; v_call: TRBV18; j_call: TRBJ1-1; d_call: NA; cdr3_aa: CASSQGMNTEAFF; cdr3_nt: TGTGCCAGCTCACAGGGGATGAACACTGAAGCTTTCTTT
clone_size: NA; v_call: TRBV27; j_call: TRBJ1-1; d_call: TRBD1; cdr3_aa: CASSPFTGGTEAFF; cdr3_nt: TGTGCCAGCAGTCCATTCACAGGGGGCACTGAAGCTTTCTTT
clone_size: NA; v_call: TRBV5-1; j_call: TRBJ1-1; d_call: TRBD1; cdr3_aa: CASSGGGWDTEAFF; cdr3_nt: TGCGCCAGCAGCGGAGGGGGCTGGGACACTGAAGCTTTCTTT
clone_size: NA; v_call: TRBV19; j_call: TRBJ2-3; d_call: TRBD1; cdr3_aa: CASSHRDRGTDTQYF; cdr3_nt: TGTGCCAGTAGTCACCGGGACAGGGGCACAGATACGCAGTATTTT
clone_size: NA; v_call: TRBV7-7; j_call: TRBJ2-3; d_call: TRBD1; cdr3_aa: CASSLDRGDTQYF; cdr3_nt: TGTGCCAGCAGCCTCGACAGGGGGGATACGCAGTATTTT
clone_size: NA; v_call: TRBV19; j_call: TRBJ2-3; d_call: TRBD2; cdr3_aa: CASSPRTSGGAAFVTDTQYF; cdr3_nt: TGTGCCAGTAGTCCTCGGACTAGCGGGGGGGCGGCTTTCGTCACAGATACGCAGTATTTT
clone_size: NA; v_call: TRBV30; j_call: TRBJ1-4; d_call: NA; cdr3_aa: CACDPAGEEKLFF; cdr3_nt: TGTGCCTGCGACCCTGCAGGGGAAGAAAAACTGTTTTTT
clone_size: few; v_call: TRBV5-4; j_call: TRBJ1-2; d_call: TRBD1; cdr3_aa: CASTLQGGGNYGYTF; cdr3_nt: TGTGCCAGCACCCTACAGGGAGGGGGCAACTATGGCTACACCTTC
clone_size: once; v_call: TRBV9; j_call: TRBJ1-2; d_call: TRBD1; cdr3_aa: CASSVDPTGGASSYGYTF; cdr3_nt: TGTGCCAGCAGCGTGGATCCGACAGGGGGGGCGAGTTCCTATGGCTACACCTTC
clone_size: NA; v_call: TRBV15; j_call: TRBJ2-5; d_call: NA; cdr3_aa: CATSRAGVETQYF; cdr3_nt: TGTGCCACCAGCAGGGCAGGGGTGGAGACCCAGTACTTC
clone_size: NA; v_call: TRBV4-2; j_call: TRBJ2-1; d_call: TRBD2; cdr3_aa: CASSQEVAGGPYEQFF; cdr3_nt: TGTGCCAGCAGCCAAGAGGTAGCGGGAGGCCCTTATGAGCAGTTCTTC
clone_size: NA; v_call: TRBV9; j_call: TRBJ2-5; d_call: NA; cdr3_aa: CASSVMGGLETQYF; cdr3_nt: TGTGCCAGCAGCGTGATGGGCGGTTTGGAGACCCAGTACTTC
clone_size: NA; v_call: TRBV7-2; j_call: TRBJ1-2; d_call: NA; cdr3_aa: CASSLRKPTNYGYTF; cdr3_nt: TGTGCCAGCAGCTTGAGGAAGCCAACTAACTATGGCTACACCTTC
clone_size: NA; v_call: TRBV19; j_call: TRBJ1-2; d_call: TRBD1; cdr3_aa: CASSGTPGTGGYTF; cdr3_nt: TGTGCCAGTAGTGGGACGCCAGGGACAGGAGGCTACACCTTC
clone_size: NA; v_call: TRBV29-1; j_call: TRBJ2-2; d_call: NA; cdr3_aa: CSVQGDGNTGELFF; cdr3_nt: TGCAGCGTTCAAGGGGACGGGAACACCGGGGAGCTGTTTTTT
clone_size: NA; v_call: TRBV2; j_call: TRBJ1-5; d_call: NA; cdr3_aa: CASSVGLENQPQHF; cdr3_nt: TGTGCCAGCAGCGTTGGCTTAGAAAATCAGCCCCAGCATTTT
clone_size: NA; v_call: TRBV7-2; j_call: TRBJ2-4; d_call: NA; cdr3_aa: CASSAPGIVKNIQYF; cdr3_nt: TGTGCCAGCAGCGCCCCGGGCATCGTCAAAAACATTCAGTACTTC
clone_size: NA; v_call: TRBV15; j_call: TRBJ2-3; d_call: NA; cdr3_aa: CATSRSDVGDTQYF; cdr3_nt: TGTGCCACCAGCAGATCGGATGTTGGGGATACGCAGTATTTT
clone_size: NA; v_call: TRBV5-4; j_call: TRBJ1-6; d_call: NA; cdr3_aa: CASSLDVSPNSPLHF; cdr3_nt: TGTGCCAGCAGCTTGGATGTGAGCCCTAATTCACCCCTCCACTTT
clone_size: NA; v_call: TRBV28; j_call: TRBJ2-7; d_call: NA; cdr3_aa: CASSFGLTSGEQYF; cdr3_nt: TGTGCCAGCAGTTTCGGGCTGACATCAGGAGAGCAGTACTTC
clone_size: NA; v_call: TRBV27; j_call: TRBJ1-5; d_call: TRBD1; cdr3_aa: CASRTLGTGSNQPQHF; cdr3_nt: TGTGCCAGCAGGACATTGGGGACAGGGAGCAATCAGCCCCAGCATTTT
clone_size: NA; v_call: TRBV5-6; j_call: TRBJ1-1; d_call: TRBD1; cdr3_aa: CASSGPTGGFTEAFF; cdr3_nt: TGTGCCAGCAGCGGACCAACAGGGGGATTCACTGAAGCTTTCTTT
clone_size: NA; v_call: TRBV5-1; j_call: TRBJ1-1; d_call: NA; cdr3_aa: CASSLKEGRGLMNTEAFF; cdr3_nt: TGCGCCAGCAGCTTGAAGGAGGGCAGGGGATTAATGAACACTGAAGCTTTCTTT
clone_size: NA; v_call: TRBV21-1; j_call: TRBJ1-5; d_call: NA; cdr3_aa: CLGGAGGKNQPQHF; cdr3_nt: TGTCTAGGGGGGGCAGGGGGCAAGAATCAGCCCCAGCATTTT
clone_size: NA; v_call: TRBV2; j_call: TRBJ2-3; d_call: NA; cdr3_aa: CASRGASESDTQYF; cdr3_nt: TGTGCCAGCAGGGGGGCTAGCGAATCGGATACGCAGTATTTT